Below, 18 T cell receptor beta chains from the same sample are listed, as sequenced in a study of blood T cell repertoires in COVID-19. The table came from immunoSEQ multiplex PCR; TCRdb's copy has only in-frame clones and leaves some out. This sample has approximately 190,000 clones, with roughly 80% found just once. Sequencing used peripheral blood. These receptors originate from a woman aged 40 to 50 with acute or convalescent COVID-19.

CDR3 nucleotides: TGTGCCAGCAGCCAAGATCGCGGGGAGTGGGCTGAAGCTTTCTTT. It translates to CASSQDRGEWAEAFF. The chain combines TRBV4-2 with TRBJ1-1, with D unclear. Looked up from germline, CDR1 is LGHNA and CDR2 is YNFKEQ. The CDR3 loop spans 15 amino acids. The ends were cut back, 0 bases at V and 6 bases at J, with 14 bases in the middle.

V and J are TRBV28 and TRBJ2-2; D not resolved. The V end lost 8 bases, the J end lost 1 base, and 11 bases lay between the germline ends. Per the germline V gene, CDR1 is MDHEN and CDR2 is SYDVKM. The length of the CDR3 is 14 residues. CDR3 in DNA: TGTGCCAGCTCTCGTCCAGGGAACACCGGGGAGCTGTTTTTT. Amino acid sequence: CASSRPGNTGELFF.

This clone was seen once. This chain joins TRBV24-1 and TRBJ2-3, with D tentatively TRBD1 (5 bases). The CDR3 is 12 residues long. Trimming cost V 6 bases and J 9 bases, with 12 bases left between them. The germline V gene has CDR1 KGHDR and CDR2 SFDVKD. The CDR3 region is CATSTGMSTQYF. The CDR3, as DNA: TGTGCCACCAGTACAGGCATGTCGACGCAGTATTTT.

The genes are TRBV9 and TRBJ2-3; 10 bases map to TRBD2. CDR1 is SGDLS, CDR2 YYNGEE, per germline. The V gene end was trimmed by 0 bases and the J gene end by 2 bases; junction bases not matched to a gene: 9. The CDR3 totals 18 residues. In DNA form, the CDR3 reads TGTGCCAGCAGCGTAGCTGGAGCTAGCGGGAGATACACAGATACGCAGTATTTT. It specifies CASSVAGASGRYTDTQYF.

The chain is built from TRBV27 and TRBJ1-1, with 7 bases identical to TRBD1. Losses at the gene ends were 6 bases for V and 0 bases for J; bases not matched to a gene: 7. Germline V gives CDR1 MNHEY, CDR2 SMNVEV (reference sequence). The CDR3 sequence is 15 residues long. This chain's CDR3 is CASSPLQGLNTEAFF. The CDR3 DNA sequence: TGTGCCAGCAGCCCCCTACAGGGGTTGAACACTGAAGCTTTCTTT.

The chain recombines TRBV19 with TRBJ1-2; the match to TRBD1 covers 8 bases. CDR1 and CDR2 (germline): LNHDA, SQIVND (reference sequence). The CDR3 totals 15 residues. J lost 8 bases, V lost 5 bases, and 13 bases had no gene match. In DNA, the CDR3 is TGTGCCAGTAGTCCCGGGGACAGGTCCCTTAAGGGCTACACCTTC. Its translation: CASSPGDRSLKGYTF.

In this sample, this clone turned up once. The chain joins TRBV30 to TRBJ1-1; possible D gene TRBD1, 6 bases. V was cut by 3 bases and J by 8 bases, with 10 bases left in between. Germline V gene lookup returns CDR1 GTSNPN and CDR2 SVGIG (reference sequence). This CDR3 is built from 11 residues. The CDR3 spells CAWSRGFEAFF. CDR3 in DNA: TGTGCCTGGAGCAGGGGATTCGAAGCTTTCTTT.

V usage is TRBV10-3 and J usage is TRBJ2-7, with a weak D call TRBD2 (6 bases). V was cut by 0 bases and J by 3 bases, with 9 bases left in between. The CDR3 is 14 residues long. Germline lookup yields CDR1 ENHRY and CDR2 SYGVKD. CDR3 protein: CAISESGLIYEQYF. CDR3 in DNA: TGTGCCATCAGTGAGTCGGGACTGATCTACGAGCAGTACTTC.

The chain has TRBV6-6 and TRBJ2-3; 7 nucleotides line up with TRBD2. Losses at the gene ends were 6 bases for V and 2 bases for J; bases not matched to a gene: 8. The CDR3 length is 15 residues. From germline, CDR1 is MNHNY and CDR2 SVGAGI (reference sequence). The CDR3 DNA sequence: TGTGCCAGCAGGGGGGGGAGATCATACACAGATACGCAGTATTTT. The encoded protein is CASRGGRSYTDTQYF.

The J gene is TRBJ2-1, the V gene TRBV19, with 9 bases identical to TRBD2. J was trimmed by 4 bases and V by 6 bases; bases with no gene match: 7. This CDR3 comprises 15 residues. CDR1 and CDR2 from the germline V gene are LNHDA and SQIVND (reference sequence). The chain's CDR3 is CASSGGSGGYNEQFF. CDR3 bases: TGTGCCAGTAGCGGGGGAAGCGGGGGGTACAATGAGCAGTTCTTC.

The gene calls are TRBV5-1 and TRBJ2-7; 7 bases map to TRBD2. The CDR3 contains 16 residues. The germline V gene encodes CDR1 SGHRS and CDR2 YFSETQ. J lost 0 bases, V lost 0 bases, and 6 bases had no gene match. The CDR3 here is CASSLAGGRVSYEQYF. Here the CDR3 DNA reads TGCGCCAGCAGCTTGGCCGGGGGGAGAGTCTCCTACGAGCAGTACTTC.

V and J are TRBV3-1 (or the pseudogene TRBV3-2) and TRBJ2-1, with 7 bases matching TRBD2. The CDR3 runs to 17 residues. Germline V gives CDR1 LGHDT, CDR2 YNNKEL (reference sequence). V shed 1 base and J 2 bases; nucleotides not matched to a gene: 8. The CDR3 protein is CASSQGLVGGTYNEQFF. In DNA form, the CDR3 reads TGTGCCAGCAGCCAAGGTCTGGTGGGGGGGACCTACAATGAGCAGTTCTTC.

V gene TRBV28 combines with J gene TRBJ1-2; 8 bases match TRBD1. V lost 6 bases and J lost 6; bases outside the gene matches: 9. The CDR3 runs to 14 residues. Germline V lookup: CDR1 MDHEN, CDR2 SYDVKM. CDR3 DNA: TGTGCCAGCAGCCCAGGACAGGGTTTTCATGGCTACACCTTC. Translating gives CASSPGQGFHGYTF.

CDR3 sequence (DNA): TGTGCCAGCAGCCAAGTTGCGGGAGGTATGGCGCAGTATTTT. Translated, it gives CASSQVAGGMAQYF. This rearrangement joins TRBV3-1 (or the pseudogene TRBV3-2) to TRBJ2-3; 8 nucleotides match TRBD2. Germline V lookup: CDR1 LGHDT, CDR2 YNNKEL (reference sequence). V trimming: 1 base; J trimming: 10 bases; junction bases outside the gene matches: 7. The CDR3 loop spans 14 amino acids.

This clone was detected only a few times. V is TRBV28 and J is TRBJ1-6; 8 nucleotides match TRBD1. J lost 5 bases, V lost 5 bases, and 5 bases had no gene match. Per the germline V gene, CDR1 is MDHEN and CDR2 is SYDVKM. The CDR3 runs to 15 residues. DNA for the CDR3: TGTGCCAGCAGTCCCCTGGGACAGGATAATTCACCCCTCCACTTT. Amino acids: CASSPLGQDNSPLHF.

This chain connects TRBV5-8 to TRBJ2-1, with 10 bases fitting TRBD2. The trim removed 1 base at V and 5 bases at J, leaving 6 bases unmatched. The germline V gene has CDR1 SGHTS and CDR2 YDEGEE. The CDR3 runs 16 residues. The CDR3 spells CASSLLSLAGDNEQFF. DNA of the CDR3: TGTGCCAGCAGCTTGCTTTCCCTAGCGGGGGACAATGAGCAGTTCTTC.

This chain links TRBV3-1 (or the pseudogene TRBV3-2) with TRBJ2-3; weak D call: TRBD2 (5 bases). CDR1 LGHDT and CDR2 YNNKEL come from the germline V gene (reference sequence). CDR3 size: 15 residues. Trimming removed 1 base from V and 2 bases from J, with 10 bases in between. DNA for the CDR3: TGTGCCAGCAGCCAAGGAGGGCGCATCACAGATACGCAGTATTTT. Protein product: CASSQGGRITDTQYF.

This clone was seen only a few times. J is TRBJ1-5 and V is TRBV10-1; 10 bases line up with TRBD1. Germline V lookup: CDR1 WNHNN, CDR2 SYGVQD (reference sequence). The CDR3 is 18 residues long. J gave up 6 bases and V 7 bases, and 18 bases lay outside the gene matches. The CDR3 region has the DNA TGCGCCAGCATGCCAGGGGGACAGGGGAAGGGAGAGATTCAGCCCCAGCATTTT. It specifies CASMPGGQGKGEIQPQHF.